The entry below gives a single T cell receptor beta chain sequence along with its context. The target antigen is unknown. This entry is derived from a study of regulatory T cells in long-lasting Graves disease. Study as a whole: Persistent cases took antithyroid drugs over 5 years and stayed TSH receptor antibody positive.

Time point given: persistent/refractory GD, antithyroid drugs over 5 years with positive TRAb. From RNA extracted from PBMCs, the TCR library was made. This CDR3 has 17 amino acids. V was pared by 4 bases and J by 6 bases, with 7 bases of the junction left unmatched. CDR1 is SGHDT and CDR2 is YYEEEE in the germline V gene. Arm-PCR of CDR3 regions with iRepertoire HTBI primers generated TCR beta libraries. TCRdb re-derived calls from the multiplex PCR reads in MiXCR, one entry per CDR3 protein. This table holds some 330,000 distinct CDR3 sequences, roughly 24% found once. Findings and caveats of the study: Among persistent patients, a larger number of public clonotypes were shared (about 2,700) than among newly diagnosed patients (about 950). Sample size was small, which may have lowered accuracy.

The receptor was isolated from a middle-aged woman with Graves disease. This sequence joins TRBV5-6 and TRBJ2-2; TRBD2 matches at 15 bases. The sample here was peripheral blood mononuclear cells (PBMCs), taken when the disease was refractory, from a patient treated with antithyroid drugs. For the CDR3, the DNA is TGTGCCAGCAGCATCCAAGGACTAGCGGGAGGGGCCGGGGAGCTGTTTTTT. Translation: CASSIQGLAGGAGELFF.